Below are 8 T cell receptor beta chains sequenced from a single sample in a study of T-cell memory formation after mild COVID-19. TCRdb reprocessed the 5' RACE reads via MiXCR and lists one record per CDR3 protein. Seen here are 580,000 or so distinct CDR3 sequences, 15% to 20% observed once, and the top ten hold around 8.1%. Sequencing was carried out using PBMCs or a T cell subset sorted from them (not recorded which). These receptors all stem from an adult woman who had mild COVID-19 (a few samples of this study predate the infection). Cell type and time point are not known.

This chain links TRBV7-9 with TRBJ1-1, with 9 bases that match TRBD1. This CDR3 is built from 16 residues. CDR1 and CDR2 (germline): SEHNR, FQNEAQ (reference sequence). V shed 3 bases and J 3 bases; nucleotides not matched to a gene: 8. CDR3 loop: CASSFPGQGLHTEAFF. CDR3 DNA: TGTGCCAGCAGCTTCCCGGGACAGGGTTTGCACACTGAAGCTTTCTTT. Supplemented by reference TRBV7-9 and TRBJ1-1, the full variable domain reads DTGVSQNPRHKITKRGQNVTFRCDPISEHNRLYWYRQTLGQGPEFLTYFQNEAQLEKSRLLSDRFSAERPKGSFSTLEIQRTEQGDSAMYLCASSFPGQGLHTEAFFGQGTRLTVV.

This clonotype was detected a few times. The chain carries TRBV4-1 and TRBJ2-1; 13 bases map to TRBD2. The ends lost 3 bases at V and 10 bases at J; junction bases unmatched: 6. The CDR3 consists of 15 residues. Germline lookup yields CDR1 MGHRA and CDR2 YSYEKL. The CDR3 spells CASSHPAGLAGEQFF. CDR3 in DNA: TGCGCCAGCAGCCATCCGGCGGGACTAGCGGGGGAGCAGTTCTTC.

With regard to this clonotype: The germline gene is not matched at one end of the junction; a read error may be the cause. The chain couples TRBV7-2 to TRBJ1-1; the D gene is possibly TRBD1 (5 bases). This CDR3 is built from 11 residues. Germline assignment: CDR1 SGHTA and CDR2 FQGNSA. The CDR3 nucleotides are TGTGACAGCAGCGCGGGACGGGAAGCTTTCTTT. Translating it yields CDSSAGREAFF.

This clonotype was detected ten times or more. The J gene is TRBJ1-1, the V gene TRBV9, with unresolved D. Trimming stripped 3 bases from V and 11 bases from J, with 17 bases between. The CDR3 is made up of 13 amino acids. The germline V gene encodes CDR1 SGDLS and CDR2 YYNGEE. DNA for the CDR3: TGTGCCAGCAGCGCGCCCGGCGGGAGGGTCGCTTTCTTT. This sequence encodes CASSAPGGRVAFF.

V and J are TRBV12-3 or TRBV12-4 and TRBJ1-1; no clear D. This CDR3 comprises 13 residues. V lost 3 bases and J lost 3, with 8 bases in between. CDR3: CASSLRPDTEAFF. Written as DNA, the CDR3 is TGTGCCAGCAGTTTGAGACCGGACACTGAAGCTTTCTTT.

In this sample, this clonotype turned up a few times. The J gene is TRBJ2-1, the V gene TRBV5-5; 7 nucleotides match TRBD2. The CDR3 runs 16 residues. V was clipped by 2 bases and J by 6 bases; unmatched bases: 11. The germline V gene has CDR1 SGHKS and CDR2 YYEKEE (reference sequence). The DNA of the CDR3 is TGTGCCAGCAGCTTCTGGCTACGGGGCGGGGGCAATGAGCAGTTCTTC. It is translated as CASSFWLRGGGNEQFF.

This clonotype was picked up one time. The chain employs TRBV7-9 and TRBJ2-4, with 7 bases that match TRBD1. Germline values: CDR1 SEHNR, CDR2 FQNEAQ (reference sequence). There are 16 residues in the CDR3. J lost 3 bases, V lost 5 bases, and 10 bases had no gene match. CDR3 sequence reads: CASSVTGAGGKNIQYF. Here the CDR3 DNA reads TGTGCCAGCAGCGTAACAGGGGCTGGGGGCAAAAACATTCAGTACTTC.

The sample holds a few counts of this clonotype. The V and J genes are TRBV6-2 or TRBV6-3 and TRBJ2-7; the D gene is possibly TRBD1 (5 bases). Trimming shortened V by 6 bases and J by 3 bases, and 15 bases separated the two germline ends. Germline CDR1 is MNHEY and CDR2 is SVGEGT. The CDR3 runs 14 residues. The CDR3 is CASSLTDSRYEQYF. CDR3 nucleotide sequence: TGTGCCAGCAGCCTGACCGACAGTCGCTACGAGCAGTACTTC.